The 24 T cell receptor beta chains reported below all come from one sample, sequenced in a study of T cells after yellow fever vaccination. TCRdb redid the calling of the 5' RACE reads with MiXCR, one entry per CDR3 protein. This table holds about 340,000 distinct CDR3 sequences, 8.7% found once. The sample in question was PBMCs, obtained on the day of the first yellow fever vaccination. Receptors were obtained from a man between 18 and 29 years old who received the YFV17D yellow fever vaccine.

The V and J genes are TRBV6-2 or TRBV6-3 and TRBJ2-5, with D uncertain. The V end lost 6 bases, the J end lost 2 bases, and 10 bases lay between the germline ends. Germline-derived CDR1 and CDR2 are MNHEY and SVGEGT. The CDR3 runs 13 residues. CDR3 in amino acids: CASRDNGQETQYF. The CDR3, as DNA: TGTGCCAGCAGGGATAATGGACAAGAGACCCAGTACTTC.

The CDR3 DNA is TGTGCCAGCAGCCGGGGATCAGGAGCACTTTACAATGAGCAGTTCTTC. Its translation: CASSRGSGALYNEQFF. This chain connects TRBV5-5 to TRBJ2-1; TRBD2 is a possible D gene (5 bases). Per germline, CDR1 SGHKS and CDR2 YYEKEE (reference sequence). The CDR3 covers 16 residues. V shed 4 bases and J shed 4 bases, with 18 bases lying between them. Full variable domain (rest looked up from reference TRBV5-5 and TRBJ2-1): DAGVTQSPTHLIKTRGQQVTLRCSPISGHKSVSWYQQVLGQGPQFIFQYYEKEERGRGNFPDRFSARQFPNYSSELNVNALLLGDSALYLCASSRGSGALYNEQFFGPGTRLTVL.

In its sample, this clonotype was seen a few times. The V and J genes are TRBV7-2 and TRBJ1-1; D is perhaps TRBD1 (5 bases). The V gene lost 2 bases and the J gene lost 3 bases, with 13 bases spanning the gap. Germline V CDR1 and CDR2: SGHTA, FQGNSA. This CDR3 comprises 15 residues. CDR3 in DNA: TGTGCCAGCAGCTTAAGGTTCAGGGCCGACACTGAAGCTTTCTTT. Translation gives CASSLRFRADTEAFF.

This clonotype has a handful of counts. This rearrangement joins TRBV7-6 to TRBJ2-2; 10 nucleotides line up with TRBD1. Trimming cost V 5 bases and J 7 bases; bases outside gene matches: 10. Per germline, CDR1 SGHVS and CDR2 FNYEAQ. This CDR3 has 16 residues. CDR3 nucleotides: TGTGCCAGCAGCCCACGACGGGACAGGGGTATCGGGGAGCTGTTTTTT. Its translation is CASSPRRDRGIGELFF.

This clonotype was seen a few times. CDR3 sequence: CASSPGLLCYGYTF. CDR3 bases: TGTGCCAGCAGCCCCGGACTCCTCTGCTATGGCTACACCTTC. The chain joins TRBV4-2 to TRBJ1-2, with unresolved D. This CDR3 contains 14 residues. Germline V CDR1 and CDR2: LGHNA, YNFKEQ. The V and J ends lost 4 bases and 4 bases respectively, with 13 bases between them.

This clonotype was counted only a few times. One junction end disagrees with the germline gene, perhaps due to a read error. CDR3 amino acids: CASSQSRGTNSDTQYF. The CDR3 bases are TGCGCCAGCAGCCAAAGTCGCGGGACTAACTCAGACACGCAGTATTTT. The V and J genes are TRBV4-1 and TRBJ2-3; 7 bases map to TRBD2. CDR3 size: 16 residues. CDR1 and CDR2 from the germline V gene are MGHRA and YSYEKL.

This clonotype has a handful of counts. The CDR3 region is CASSQEYWGTDNEQFF. The CDR3 region has the DNA TGTGCCAGCAGCCAAGAATATTGGGGGACCGACAATGAGCAGTTCTTC. This sequence joins TRBV14 and TRBJ2-1; D is tentatively TRBD1 or TRBD2 (5 bases each). The CDR3 runs to 16 residues. Per the germline V gene, CDR1 is SGHDN and CDR2 is FVKESK. Trimming pared 0 bases from V and 5 bases from J, leaving 14 bases between.

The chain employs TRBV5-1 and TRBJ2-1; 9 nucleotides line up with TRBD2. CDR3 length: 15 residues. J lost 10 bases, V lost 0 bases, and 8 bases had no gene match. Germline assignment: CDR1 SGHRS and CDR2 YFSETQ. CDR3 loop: CASSLVAGVFQEQFF. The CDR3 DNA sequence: TGCGCCAGCAGCTTGGTAGCGGGGGTGTTTCAAGAGCAGTTCTTC.

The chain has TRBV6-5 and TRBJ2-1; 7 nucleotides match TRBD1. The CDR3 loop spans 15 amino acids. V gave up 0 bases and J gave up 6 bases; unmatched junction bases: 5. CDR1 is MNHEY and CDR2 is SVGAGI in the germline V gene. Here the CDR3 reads CASSYSEAGGNEQFF. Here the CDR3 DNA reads TGTGCCAGCAGTTACTCTGAGGCAGGGGGCAATGAGCAGTTCTTC.

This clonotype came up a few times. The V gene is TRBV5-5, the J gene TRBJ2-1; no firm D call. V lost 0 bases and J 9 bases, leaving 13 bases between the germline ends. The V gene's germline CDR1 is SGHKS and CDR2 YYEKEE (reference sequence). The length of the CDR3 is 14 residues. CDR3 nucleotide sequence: TGTGCCAGCAGCTTGGCAAATAGCTATAGTGAGCAGTTCTTC. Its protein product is CASSLANSYSEQFF.

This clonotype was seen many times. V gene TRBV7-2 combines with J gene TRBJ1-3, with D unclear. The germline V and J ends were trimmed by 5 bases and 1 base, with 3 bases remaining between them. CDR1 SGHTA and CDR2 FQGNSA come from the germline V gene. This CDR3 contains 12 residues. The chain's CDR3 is CASSQSGNTIYF. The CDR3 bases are TGTGCCAGCAGCCAATCTGGAAACACCATATATTTT.

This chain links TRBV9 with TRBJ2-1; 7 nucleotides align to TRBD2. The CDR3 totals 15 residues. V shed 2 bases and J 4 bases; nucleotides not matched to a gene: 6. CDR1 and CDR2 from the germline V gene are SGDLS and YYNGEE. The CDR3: CASSVGRGGYNEQFF. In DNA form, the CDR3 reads TGTGCCAGCAGCGTGGGGCGGGGAGGGTACAATGAGCAGTTCTTC.

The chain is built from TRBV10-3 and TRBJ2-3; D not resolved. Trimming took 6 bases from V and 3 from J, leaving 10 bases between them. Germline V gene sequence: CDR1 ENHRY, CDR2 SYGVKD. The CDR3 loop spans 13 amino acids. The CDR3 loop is CAIRQDGTDTQYF. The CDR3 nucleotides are TGTGCCATCAGGCAGGACGGGACAGATACGCAGTATTTT.

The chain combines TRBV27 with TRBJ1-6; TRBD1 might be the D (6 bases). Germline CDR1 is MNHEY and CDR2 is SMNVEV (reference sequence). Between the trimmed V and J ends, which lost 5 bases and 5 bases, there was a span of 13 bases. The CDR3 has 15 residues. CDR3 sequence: CASSHPHRDNSPLHF. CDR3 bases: TGTGCCAGCAGTCACCCCCACAGGGATAATTCACCCCTCCACTTT.

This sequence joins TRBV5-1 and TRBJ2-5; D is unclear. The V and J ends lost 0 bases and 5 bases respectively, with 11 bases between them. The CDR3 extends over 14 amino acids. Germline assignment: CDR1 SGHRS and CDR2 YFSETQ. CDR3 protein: CASSLGQVRETQYF. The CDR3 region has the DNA TGCGCCAGCAGCTTGGGGCAGGTCAGGGAGACCCAGTACTTC.

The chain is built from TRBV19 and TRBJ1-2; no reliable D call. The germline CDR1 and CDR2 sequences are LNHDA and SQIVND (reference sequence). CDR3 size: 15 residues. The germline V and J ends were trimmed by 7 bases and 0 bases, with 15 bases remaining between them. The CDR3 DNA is TGTGCCAGTAACGGACCCAACCCCTCTAACTATGGCTACACCTTC. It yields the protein CASNGPNPSNYGYTF.

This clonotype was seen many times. CDR3 bases: TGTGCCAGCTCAGGGACAGCGTACGAGCAGTACTTC. Protein product: CASSGTAYEQYF. The V gene is TRBV18, the J gene TRBJ2-7, with 7 nucleotides matching TRBD1. V lost 5 bases, J lost 4 bases, and 2 bases stayed unmatched. The CDR3 spans 12 residues. CDR1 is KGHSH, CDR2 LQKENI, per germline.

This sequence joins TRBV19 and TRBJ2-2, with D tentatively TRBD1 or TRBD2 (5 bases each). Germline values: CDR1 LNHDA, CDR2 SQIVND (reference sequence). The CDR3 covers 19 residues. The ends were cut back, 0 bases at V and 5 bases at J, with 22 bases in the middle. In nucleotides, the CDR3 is TGTGCCAGTAGTATAGACGAATGGGGCCGGACTGAGGTGACCGGGGAGCTGTTTTTT. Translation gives CASSIDEWGRTEVTGELFF.

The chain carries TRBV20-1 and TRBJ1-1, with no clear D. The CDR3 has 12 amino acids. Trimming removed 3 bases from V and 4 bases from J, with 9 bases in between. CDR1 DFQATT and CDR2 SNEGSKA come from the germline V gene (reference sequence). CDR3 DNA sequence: TGCAGTGCTAGCATGTTCGGCACTGAAGCTTTCTTT. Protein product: CSASMFGTEAFF.

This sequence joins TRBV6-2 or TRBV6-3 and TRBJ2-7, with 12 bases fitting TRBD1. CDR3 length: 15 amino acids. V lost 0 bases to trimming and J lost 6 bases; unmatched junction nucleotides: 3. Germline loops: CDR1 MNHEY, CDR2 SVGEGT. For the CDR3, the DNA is TGTGCCAGCAGTTACTCGCGGGACAGGGGGCCCGAGCAGTACGTC. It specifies CASSYSRDRGPEQYV.

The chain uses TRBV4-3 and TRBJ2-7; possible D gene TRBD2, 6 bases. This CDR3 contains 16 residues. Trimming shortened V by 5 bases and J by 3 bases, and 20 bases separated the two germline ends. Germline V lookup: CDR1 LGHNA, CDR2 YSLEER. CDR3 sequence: CASSALVTGDGYEQYF. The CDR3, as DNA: TGCGCCAGCAGCGCCCTCGTCACGGGGGACGGCTACGAGCAGTACTTC.

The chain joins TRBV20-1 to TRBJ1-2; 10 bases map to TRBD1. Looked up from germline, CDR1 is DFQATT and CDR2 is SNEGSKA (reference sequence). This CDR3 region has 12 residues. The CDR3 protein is CGRGQGHDGYTF. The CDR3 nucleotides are TGCGGGCGGGGACAGGGGCACGATGGCTACACCTTC.

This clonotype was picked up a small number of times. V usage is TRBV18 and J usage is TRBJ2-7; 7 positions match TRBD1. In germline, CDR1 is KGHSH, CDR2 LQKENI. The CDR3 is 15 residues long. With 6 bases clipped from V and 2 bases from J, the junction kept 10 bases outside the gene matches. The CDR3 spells CASSSRTGPTYEQYF. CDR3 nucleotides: TGTGCCAGCTCCTCCCGGACAGGTCCCACCTACGAGCAGTACTTC.

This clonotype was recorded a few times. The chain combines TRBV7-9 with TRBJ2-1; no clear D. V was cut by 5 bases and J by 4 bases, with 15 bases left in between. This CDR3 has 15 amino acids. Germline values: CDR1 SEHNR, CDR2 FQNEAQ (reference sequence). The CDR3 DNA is TGTGCCAGCAGCCCGGACGGCCGCACGTACAATGAGCAGTTCTTC. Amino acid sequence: CASSPDGRTYNEQFF.